The 13 T cell receptor beta chains given below trace back to one sample, sequenced in a study of T cells in Graves' hyperthyroidism and ophthalmopathy. Authors of the study amplified TCR beta CDR3 regions from RNA transcripts. Using the HTBI primer set, a first-round RT-PCR was run on the TCR CDR3. MiXCR, applied by TCRdb to the multiplex PCR reads, yields one record per CDR3 protein. Counted here are some 490,000 distinct CDR3 sequences, less than 25% occurring once; the ten biggest clones make up approximately 54%. Sequenced input: blood. The origin of the receptors is a woman aged 70-85 years with Graves' ophthalmopathy.

This clonotype was seen only a few times. The rearrangement uses TRBV3-1 and TRBJ1-2; D gene uncertain. The CDR3 extends over 14 amino acids. V dropped 4 bases and J dropped 3 bases, with 12 bases sitting between them. The V gene's germline CDR1 is LGHDT and CDR2 YNNKEL (reference sequence). CDR3 sequence reads: CASSPIAGDYGYTF. The CDR3 region has the DNA TGTGCCAGCAGCCCCATTGCTGGGGACTATGGCTACACCTTC.

Of note for this clonotype: A single base separates this from a much larger clone, so it may be a read error. The chain has TRBV6-1 and TRBJ1-4; D is uncertain. In germline, CDR1 is MNHNS, CDR2 SASEGT. CDR3 size: 13 residues. Trimming cost V 10 bases and J 4 bases, with 13 bases left between them. CDR3 DNA: TGTGCCATACTGGCAGACCTTAATGAAAAACTGTTTTTT. This gives the protein CAILADLNEKLFF.

This clonotype was recorded at least ten times. The genes are TRBV10-3 and TRBJ1-1, with D unresolved. This CDR3 contains 13 residues. V was cut by 3 bases and J by 1 base, with 6 bases left in between. Germline CDR1 reads ENHRY; CDR2 reads SYGVKD. The CDR3 DNA sequence: TGTGCCATCAGTGATATGAGGAACACTGAAGCTTTCTTT. Protein sequence: CAISDMRNTEAFF.

This clonotype showed up just a few times. V usage is TRBV6-1 and J usage is TRBJ2-7, with 10 nucleotides matching TRBD2. The CDR3 runs 17 residues. V lost 6 bases to trimming and J lost 0 bases; unmatched junction nucleotides: 11. CDR1 is MNHNS, CDR2 SASEGT, per germline. The DNA of the CDR3 is TGTGCCAGCAGGTGGGCGTCGACTAGCGGGCACTCCTACGAGCAGTACTTC. Amino acid sequence: CASRWASTSGHSYEQYF.

V gene TRBV5-1 combines with J gene TRBJ2-2; the D call may be TRBD1 or TRBD2 (5 bases each). The V end lost 5 bases, the J end lost 4 bases, and 12 bases lay between the germline ends. Germline CDR1 reads SGHRS; CDR2 reads YFSETQ. The CDR3 runs to 14 residues. The CDR3 nucleotides are TGCGCCAGCAGGCCCGGGACGGCCACCGGGGAGCTGTTTTTT. Translation: CASRPGTATGELFF.

The chain couples TRBV27 to TRBJ1-2, with no clear D. The germline CDR1 and CDR2 sequences are MNHEY and SMNVEV (reference sequence). This CDR3 spans 14 amino acids. Trimming stripped 5 bases from V and 8 bases from J, with 18 bases between. The CDR3 is CASSPREPVGGYTF. The CDR3 DNA reads as TGTGCCAGCAGTCCTCGGGAGCCCGTGGGGGGCTACACCTTC.

This clonotype was detected a few times. V gene TRBV5-1 combines with J gene TRBJ2-1; D possibly corresponds to TRBD1 (5 bases). The CDR3 length is 15 residues. Between the trimmed V and J ends, which lost 0 bases and 6 bases, there was a span of 13 bases. Per the germline V gene, CDR1 is SGHRS and CDR2 is YFSETQ. CDR3 protein: CASSLVQGNSNEQFF. The CDR3 DNA sequence: TGCGCCAGCAGCTTGGTTCAGGGAAATAGCAATGAGCAGTTCTTC.

This clonotype was observed a few times. The rearrangement links TRBV10-1 to TRBJ1-1, with 8 bases that match TRBD1. The CDR3 length is 15 residues. CDR1 is WNHNN, CDR2 SYGVQD, per germline (reference sequence). J lost 10 bases, V lost 4 bases, and 14 bases had no gene match. The CDR3, as DNA: TGCGCCAGCAGTGCGATGGGACAGGTCTCCATGGGAGCTTTCTTT. This sequence encodes CASSAMGQVSMGAFF.

This clonotype was recorded a few times. This sequence joins TRBV28 and TRBJ2-1; D not resolved. The length of the CDR3 is 13 residues. CDR1 and CDR2 (germline): MDHEN, SYDVKM. V was trimmed by 9 bases and J by 1 base, leaving 10 bases between them. For the CDR3, the DNA is TGTGCCAGTATAGACTCATCCTACAATGAGCAGTTCTTC. It yields the protein CASIDSSYNEQFF.

There are many counts of this clonotype. V and J are TRBV28 and TRBJ1-5; D is possibly TRBD1 (5 bases). The CDR3 runs 14 residues. The germline V gene has CDR1 MDHEN and CDR2 SYDVKM. Trimming shortened V by 1 base and J by 7 bases, and 11 bases separated the two germline ends. In DNA form, the CDR3 reads TGTGCCAGCAGTTTATCCGGGGCAGAGCAGCCCCAGCATTTT. Protein sequence: CASSLSGAEQPQHF.

This clonotype appeared a few times. V gene TRBV2 combines with J gene TRBJ2-2; 7 nucleotides align to TRBD1. Germline V lookup: CDR1 SNHLY, CDR2 FYNNEI. After removal of 4 bases from V and 1 base from J, the junction contained 18 bases not matched to a gene. The CDR3 has 20 residues. CDR3 sequence reads: CASSALYPHRDRGNTGELFF. CDR3 coding DNA: TGTGCCAGCAGTGCTCTATATCCGCACCGGGACAGAGGGAACACCGGGGAGCTGTTTTTT. The whole variable domain, filled in from reference TRBV2 and TRBJ2-2, reads EPEVTQTPSHQVTQMGQEVILRCVPISNHLYFYWYRQILGQKVEFLVSFYNNEISEKSEIFDDQFSVERPDGSNFTLKIRSTKLEDSAMYFCASSALYPHRDRGNTGELFFGEGSRLTVL.

This clonotype was counted a few times. This rearrangement joins TRBV9 to TRBJ2-2; D remains ambiguous. This CDR3 region has 15 residues. From germline, CDR1 is SGDLS and CDR2 YYNGEE. V lost 0 bases and J 3 bases, leaving 9 bases between the germline ends. CDR3 sequence (DNA): TGTGCCAGCAGCGTAGCTGGTAAGGACACCGGGGAGCTGTTTTTT. Its protein product is CASSVAGKDTGELFF.

The genes are TRBV12-3 or TRBV12-4 and TRBJ2-7; D gene uncertain. V lost 3 bases, J lost 5 bases, and 14 bases lay in between. This CDR3 has 14 residues. For the CDR3, the DNA is TGTGCCAGCAGTTTTCATCCGGCTCGTAACGAGCAGTACTTC. It specifies CASSFHPARNEQYF.